Each of the 17 T cell receptor beta chains below was sequenced from the same sample in a study of cytomegalovirus exposure and HLA in healthy donors. The PCR used 60 Vbeta and 13 Jbeta primers. The protocol was immunoSEQ multiplex PCR, while the TCRdb copy is restricted to in-frame clones and leaves out a portion. The sample lists about 150,000 clones, around 74% occurring once. Material: PBMCs. The receptors were sampled from a man aged 45-60 years in good health and CMV-seropositive.

The V and J genes are TRBV6-8 and TRBJ2-4; the match to TRBD1 covers 7 bases. From germline, CDR1 is MNHGY and CDR2 SAAAGT. This CDR3 region has 17 residues. V was clipped by 2 bases and J by 8 bases; unmatched bases: 15. CDR3 residues: CASSYPGQMSYEDIQYF. CDR3 nucleotide sequence: TGTGCCAGCAGTTACCCGGGACAGATGTCGTACGAGGACATTCAGTACTTC.

J is TRBJ1-5 and V is TRBV6-5, with D maybe TRBD1 (5 bases). The V end lost 0 bases, the J end lost 9 bases, and 12 bases lay between the germline ends. The CDR3 is made up of 14 amino acids. Germline V lookup: CDR1 MNHEY, CDR2 SVGAGI. In DNA, the CDR3 is TGTGCCAGCAGTTACTCGGGCCAGGGAGGGCCCCAGCATTTT. Translation: CASSYSGQGGPQHF.

The chain links TRBV6-5 to TRBJ1-2, with TRBD1 matching 10 bases. The CDR3 length is 15 residues. Trimming removed 5 bases from V and 1 base from J; junction bases left unmatched: 4. Germline loops: CDR1 MNHEY, CDR2 SVGAGI. CDR3 bases: TGTGCCAGCAGTCCCGGGACAGGGGTTAACTATGGCTACACCTTC. Amino acid sequence: CASSPGTGVNYGYTF.

V usage is TRBV6-5 and J usage is TRBJ2-1; TRBD2 agrees at 8 bases. After removal of 0 bases from V and 3 bases from J, the junction contained 1 base not matched to a gene. Germline CDR1 reads MNHEY; CDR2 reads SVGAGI. The CDR3 has 15 residues. CDR3 nucleotides: TGTGCCAGCAGTTACTCGGGGACTAGCTACAATGAGCAGTTCTTC. It codes for CASSYSGTSYNEQFF.

This rearrangement joins TRBV30 to TRBJ1-1; 10 nucleotides agree with TRBD1. CDR3 length: 15 amino acids. J lost 5 bases, V lost 3 bases, and 9 bases had no gene match. Germline CDR1 and CDR2: GTSNPN and SVGIG (reference sequence). The CDR3 nucleotides read TGTGCCTGGAGGATACCGGGACAGGGGATTACTGAAGCTTTCTTT. Amino acids: CAWRIPGQGITEAFF.

The gene calls are TRBV6-7 and TRBJ2-7, with D maybe TRBD1 (5 bases). TRBV6-7 is labeled an ORF, and its function is uncertain. The ends were cut back, 2 bases at V and 3 bases at J, with 14 bases in the middle. The CDR3 has 15 residues. CDR3 nucleotides: TGTGCCAGCAGTTACGGTGACAGTTCAATCTACGAGCAGTACTTC. It encodes CASSYGDSSIYEQYF.

The sample holds a few counts of this clone. This chain connects TRBV18 to TRBJ2-5; 12 bases map to TRBD2. V shed 4 bases, J shed 2 bases, and the junction held 5 bases outside the gene matches. The germline CDR1 and CDR2 sequences are KGHSH and LQKENI. The CDR3 is 16 residues long. CDR3 in amino acids: CASSLGLAGTQETQYF. DNA of the CDR3: TGTGCCAGCTCACTTGGACTAGCGGGAACGCAAGAGACCCAGTACTTC.

The gene calls are TRBV28 and TRBJ2-7; TRBD2 agrees at 10 bases. The germline gives CDR1 MDHEN, CDR2 SYDVKM. Unmatched junction bases numbered 7, after V lost 3 bases and J lost 5 bases. CDR3 size: 15 residues. CDR3 residues: CASSFYLAGVNEQYF. The CDR3 DNA reads as TGTGCCAGCAGTTTTTATCTAGCGGGAGTAAACGAGCAGTACTTC.

The chain joins TRBV2 to TRBJ2-1; 7 nucleotides agree with TRBD1. Germline CDR1 SNHLY, CDR2 FYNNEI. Unmatched junction bases numbered 11, after V lost 5 bases and J lost 7 bases. The CDR3 has 15 residues. CDR3 sequence: CASSPNRDRGNEQFF. The CDR3 DNA sequence: TGTGCCAGCAGTCCTAACCGGGACAGAGGAAATGAGCAGTTCTTC.

The chain couples TRBV5-1 to TRBJ2-5; 11 nucleotides match TRBD2. Germline loops: CDR1 SGHRS, CDR2 YFSETQ. The CDR3 totals 16 residues. Trimming cost V 4 bases and J 4 bases; bases outside gene matches: 9. CDR3 sequence (DNA): TGCGCCAGCAGCGGGGTCGGGACTAGCGGATCAGAGACCCAGTACTTC. It translates to CASSGVGTSGSETQYF.

The chain employs TRBV28 and TRBJ2-6; a possible D gene is TRBD1 (5 bases). Trimming removed 6 bases from V and 2 bases from J, with 26 bases in between. This CDR3 is built from 20 residues. Germline loops: CDR1 MDHEN, CDR2 SYDVKM. The CDR3 DNA reads TGTGCCAGCAGCCTAAGCAGTGGAAGGGGTTCAGGGACTGGGGCCAACGTCCTGACTTTC. Amino acids: CASSLSSGRGSGTGANVLTF.

The count of this clone is one. The rearrangement joins TRBV5-1 to TRBJ1-5; D call uncertain. The CDR3 consists of 14 residues. Trimming left V 0 bases short and J 3 bases short, with 7 bases between. Germline loops: CDR1 SGHRS, CDR2 YFSETQ. The CDR3 region has the DNA TGCGCCAGCAGCTTGGGGCAGTACAATCAGCCCCAGCATTTT. The encoded protein is CASSLGQYNQPQHF.

Worth noting for this clone: One end of the junction is discordant with germline, which a read error may explain. The chain employs TRBV7-7 and TRBJ1-3; D ambiguous. This CDR3 comprises 16 residues. CDR1 and CDR2 from the germline V gene are SSHAT and FNYEAQ (reference sequence). CDR3 residues: CASSLVRASSGNTIYF. The CDR3 bases are TGTGCTAGCAGCTTAGTCCGTGCGAGCTCTGGAAACACCATATATTTT.

This chain connects TRBV18 to TRBJ2-2; 7 nucleotides match TRBD2. Germline lookup yields CDR1 KGHSH and CDR2 LQKENI. The CDR3 totals 16 residues. V gave up 1 base and J gave up 3 bases; unmatched junction bases: 5. CDR3 bases: TGTGCCAGCTCACCACTCGCCGCGGGAGACACCGGGGAGCTGTTTTTT. Encoded protein: CASSPLAAGDTGELFF.

Worth noting for this clone: One junction end disagrees with the germline gene, perhaps due to a read error. Other DNA sequences of this sample code for an identical CDR3. V is TRBV2 and J is TRBJ2-7, with 12 nucleotides matching TRBD2. The CDR3 is 14 amino acids. Germline V gives CDR1 SNHLY, CDR2 FYNNEI. The CDR3 DNA is TGCGCCAGCAGGACGGGACTAGCGGGCTACGAGCAGTACTTC. Amino acid sequence: CASRTGLAGYEQYF.

The chain joins TRBV4-1 to TRBJ1-5, with D possibly TRBD1 on 6 matching bases. The CDR3 is 16 residues long. In germline, CDR1 is MGHRA, CDR2 YSYEKL. V was pared by 1 base and J by 2 bases, with 12 bases between. DNA of the CDR3: TGCGCCAGCAGCCAAGTAAGGGGGATGCGCAATCAGCCCCAGCATTTT. Protein: CASSQVRGMRNQPQHF.

Worth noting for this clone: One end of the junction does not line up with germline, which may come from a read error. The chain joins TRBV7-9 to TRBJ2-1; 7 bases are shared with TRBD2. The CDR3 contains 15 residues. Looked up from germline, CDR1 is SEHNR and CDR2 is FQNEAQ (reference sequence). CDR3 amino acids: CSSRAGLIGGDEQFF. CDR3 nucleotides: TGTTCCAGCAGGGCGGGACTAATAGGTGGCGATGAGCAGTTCTTC.